The clone carrying this TCR beta chain has at least ten counts. The germline V gene has CDR1 LGHDT and CDR2 YNNKEL (reference sequence). The V and J ends lost 0 bases and 5 bases respectively, with 11 bases between them. This CDR3 contains 15 residues. This sample was included in a study of T cells in Graves' hyperthyroidism and ophthalmopathy. Amplified TCR beta CDR3 regions came from RNA transcripts. Using the HTBI primer set, a first-round RT-PCR was run on the TCR CDR3. One entry per CDR3 protein results from TCRdb running MiXCR on the multiplex PCR reads. The sample includes around 190,000 distinct CDR3 sequences, about 17% of them seen just once. Diagnostic assessment was based on clinical symptoms, serum thyroxine and TRAb, thyroid ultrasound and orbital computed tomography.

This clonotype was obtained from a woman in her 50s with Graves' hyperthyroidism. Input material: blood. The chain employs TRBV3-1 and TRBJ1-5, with a possible D match to TRBD1 (5 bases). DNA of the CDR3: TGTGCCAGCAGCCAAGACTGGGGAGGGGATCAGCCCCAGCATTTT. Residues: CASSQDWGGDQPQHF.